These 5 T cell receptor beta chains were sequenced from one sample in a study of T cell responses to AZD1222 COVID-19 vaccine. Produced via immunoSEQ multiplex PCR; TCRdb's table is partial and in-frame only. Here the sample spans about 61,000 clones, approximately 90% being singletons. The sequencing used peripheral blood, collected on day 0 of AZD1222 vaccination. The source is an adult in good health.

The chain carries TRBV19 and TRBJ1-2, with D uncertain. From germline, CDR1 is LNHDA and CDR2 SQIVND (reference sequence). V was shortened by 3 bases and J by 4 bases, with 9 bases between the two germline ends. CDR3 length: 13 residues. The CDR3 spells CASSIHVRYGYTF. CDR3 coding DNA: TGTGCCAGTAGTATTCACGTACGCTATGGCTACACCTTC.

This clone has just a few counts. The V gene is TRBV7-9, the J gene TRBJ1-2, with D possibly TRBD1 on 5 matching bases. The germline V and J ends were trimmed by 5 bases and 2 bases, with 12 bases remaining between them. Germline V lookup: CDR1 SEHNR, CDR2 FQNEAQ (reference sequence). CDR3 length: 14 residues. The CDR3 loop reads CASSGFRDNYGYTF. As DNA, the CDR3 is TGTGCCAGCAGCGGATTTCGGGACAACTATGGCTACACCTTC.

This chain connects TRBV5-4 to TRBJ2-6, with unresolved D. The CDR3 contains 14 residues. Per germline, CDR1 SGHNT and CDR2 YYREEE (reference sequence). V was cut by 4 bases and J by 0 bases, with 5 bases left in between. CDR3 loop: CASSPRSGANVLTF. CDR3 sequence (DNA): TGTGCCAGCAGCCCCCGCTCTGGGGCCAACGTCCTGACTTTC.

The V gene is TRBV6-5, the J gene TRBJ1-3; 7 bases agree with TRBD1. CDR1 is MNHEY and CDR2 is SVGAGI in the germline V gene. The CDR3 spans 15 residues. V lost 8 bases to trimming and J lost 3 bases; unmatched junction nucleotides: 10. The CDR3 coding sequence is TGTGCCAGCGGCATAGGGGGCGCGGGTGGAAACACCATATATTTT. It is translated as CASGIGGAGGNTIYF.

The chain is built from TRBV18 and TRBJ2-7; 9 bases align to TRBD2. The CDR3 has 14 amino acids. Germline CDR1 and CDR2: KGHSH and LQKENI. J was trimmed by 0 bases and V by 4 bases; bases with no gene match: 1. The CDR3 nucleotides are TGTGCCAGCTCACTAGCGGGGGCCTCCTACGAGCAGTACTTC. Protein: CASSLAGASYEQYF.